This section outlines one T cell receptor beta chain sequence together with its context. Its target is not known. The germline CDR1 and CDR2 sequences are LNHDA and SQIVND (reference sequence). Between the trimmed V and J ends, which lost 6 bases and 5 bases, there was a span of 4 bases. The CDR3 contains 11 residues. This table comes from immunoSEQ multiplex PCR, and its TCRdb copy is limited to in-frame clones, with some not included. The table includes 2 million to 2.5 million clones, about 95% detected once. The entry originates in a study of shared clonotypes between healthy human individuals. Study at large: Each donor's CD4 naive and CD4 memory cells filled three plates apiece, CD8 naive two, and CD8 memory one.

Study-level findings and limits: Few donors limited the genetic and exposure-history diversity represented. Clonotype sharing levels among donors were expected to vary with sequencing depth.

CD8 cells regarded as naive lacked CD45RO, were positively chosen for CCR7, and omitted terminally differentiated effector memory CD45RA+ cells. The material sequenced was naive CD8+ T cells sorted from blood. The source is a young man in good health. The chain joins TRBV19 to TRBJ1-4, with unresolved D. In DNA, the CDR3 is TGTGCCAGTAGGGAGAATGAAAAACTGTTTTTT. Translation gives CASRENEKLFF.